The source of this T cell receptor (beta chain) is a study of blood T cell repertoires in COVID-19. The wider study: The study drew acute and convalescent COVID-19 samples from the United States, Italy and Spain.

How the authors handled the data: Amplifying reference gene primers gave estimates of nucleated cell counts. Sequenced by immunoSEQ multiplex PCR; TCRdb stores in-frame clones only, minus some. V, J and clone size are taken as reported in that table, and D and trimming were inferred from the DNA itself. The sample includes 200,000 to 250,000 clones, 83% of them seen just once. Per the germline V gene, CDR1 is SGHTA and CDR2 is FQGTGA. Trimming removed 3 bases at V and 5 bases at J, with 9 bases between. This CDR3 comprises 13 residues. Participant-given clinical history determined each cohort assignment.

Source material: PBMCs or T cells enriched from blood (not recorded which). This chain links TRBV7-3 with TRBJ2-3; D not resolved. The sequence was collected from a woman in her thirties or forties who had been exposed to COVID-19. Here the CDR3 DNA reads TGTGCCAGCAGCTTGACAAGGCAAGATACGCAGTATTTT. It is translated as CASSLTRQDTQYF.